The 20 T cell receptor beta chains in this list originate from one sample, sequenced in a study of T cell repertoires in cytomegalovirus infection (dated by TCRdb to between 2018 and 2021). This sample's treatment or condition label indicates: in vitro stimulation with specific CMV peptide epitopes to enrich CMV-specific T cells. TCRdb names Illumina HiSeq 1500 as the instrument used. TCRdb's own reprocessing of the public reads used fastp at Q25 and MiXCR and kept productive beta chains. Each entry merges the rows of one CDR3 protein and shows their most common DNA and genes. The sample table holds a few hundred thousand distinct CDR3 sequences, of which about 42% were seen once. The ten top clones hold 43% of the sample. For these TCRs, the target antigens are not known. Sequencing was performed on cultured PBMCs, taken from culture after CMV antigen stimulation. These receptors were taken from a human donor in good health (CMV status not recorded). Some clones in this sample may be carry-over from other donors' samples.

There are a few counts of this clonotype. CDR3 sequence: CASSWDISNQPQHF. Here the CDR3 DNA reads TGTGCCAGCAGCTGGGACATTAGCAATCAGCCCCAGCATTTT. V usage is TRBV7-2 and J usage is TRBJ1-5, with D perhaps matching TRBD1 (6 bases). Trimming removed 4 bases from V and 0 bases from J, with 7 bases in between. This CDR3 comprises 14 residues. Looked up from germline, CDR1 is SGHTA and CDR2 is FQGNSA.

V usage is TRBV28 and J usage is TRBJ2-5, with D possibly called TRBD1 or TRBD2 (7 bases each). Germline V gives CDR1 MDHEN, CDR2 SYDVKM. The CDR3 totals 14 residues. Trimming pared 4 bases from V and 4 bases from J, leaving 13 bases between. The CDR3 is CASSWTGGGETQYF. CDR3 sequence (DNA): TGTGCCAGCAGTTGGACAGGCGGGGGAGAGACCCAGTACTTC.

The table lists this clonotype with many counts. CDR3 nucleotides: TGTGCCAGCAGCTTAACGGGGATAAGGAACAATCAGCCCCAGCATTTT. Protein: CASSLTGIRNNQPQHF. V usage is TRBV7-2 and J usage is TRBJ1-5; D not resolved. Germline CDR1 reads SGHTA; CDR2 reads FQGNSA. Trimming removed 2 bases at V and 3 bases at J, with 14 bases between. The CDR3 runs 16 residues.

The rearrangement links TRBV2 to TRBJ2-2, with D maybe TRBD2 (5 bases). The CDR3 has 14 amino acids. Germline V gene lookup returns CDR1 SNHLY and CDR2 FYNNEI. Trimming removed 8 bases at V and 3 bases at J, with 13 bases between. The CDR3 reads CASSGEYYTGELFF. CDR3 bases: TGTGCCAGCTCCGGGGAATACTACACCGGGGAGCTGTTTTTT.

Only a few counts were recorded for this clonotype. The V call is TRBV7-2, the J call TRBJ2-4, with 7 positions matching TRBD1. The CDR3 runs 13 residues. Germline CDR1 and CDR2: SGHTA and FQGNSA. V gave up 7 bases and J gave up 8 bases; unmatched junction bases: 8. CDR3 DNA sequence: TGTGCCAGCACCAAGACAGGGTACGACATTCAGTACTTC. This codes for CASTKTGYDIQYF.

This clonotype was seen only a few times. V usage is TRBV7-6 and J usage is TRBJ2-7, with TRBD2 identical over 11 bases. The CDR3 length is 16 residues. CDR1 and CDR2 from the germline V gene are SGHVS and FNYEAQ. Trimming removed 5 bases from V and 2 bases from J; junction bases left unmatched: 8. DNA of the CDR3: TGTGCCAGCAGCGACTCTAGCGGGGGGTTCGCCTACGAGCAGTACTTC. It is translated as CASSDSSGGFAYEQYF.

In its sample, this clonotype was seen a few times. V is TRBV6-5 and J is TRBJ1-2, with 9 bases lining up with TRBD1. CDR1 is MNHEY, CDR2 SVGAGI, per germline. This CDR3 is 14 amino acids long. With 5 bases clipped from V and 7 bases from J, the junction kept 8 bases outside the gene matches. Here the CDR3 reads CASSPRTGVGGYTF. Written as DNA, the CDR3 is TGTGCCAGCAGTCCCAGGACAGGGGTGGGTGGCTACACCTTC.

In its sample, this clonotype was seen once. The chain links TRBV6-8 to TRBJ1-3; D might be TRBD1 (5 bases). The CDR3 spans 14 residues. Germline V gene sequence: CDR1 MNHGY, CDR2 SAAAGT. The V gene lost 5 bases and the J gene lost 3 bases, with 11 bases spanning the gap. The CDR3 here is CASSPWTLGNTIYF. For the CDR3, the DNA is TGTGCCAGCAGTCCCTGGACACTTGGAAACACCATATATTTT.

The chain combines TRBV28 with TRBJ1-1, with TRBD1 matching over 7 bases. Germline lookup yields CDR1 MDHEN and CDR2 SYDVKM. Germline trimming cut 6 bases from V and 0 bases from J; bases unmatched to any gene: 7. The CDR3 contains 15 residues. The CDR3 DNA follows: TGTGCCAGCAGGGGAGCAGGGGGTATGAACACTGAAGCTTTCTTT. Protein: CASRGAGGMNTEAFF.

The rearrangement uses TRBV27 and TRBJ2-4; TRBD2 matches at 7 bases. Germline CDR1 and CDR2: MNHEY and SMNVEV (reference sequence). The CDR3 extends over 15 amino acids. After removal of 3 bases from V and 2 bases from J, the junction contained 4 bases not matched to a gene. The CDR3 DNA sequence: TGTGCCAGCAGTTTCTGGGGGGGTACCAAAAACATTCAGTACTTC. Translating it yields CASSFWGGTKNIQYF.

The chain couples TRBV28 to TRBJ2-1; TRBD1 matches 7 bases. Germline lookup yields CDR1 MDHEN and CDR2 SYDVKM. This CDR3 spans 13 amino acids. Trimming took 4 bases from V and 8 from J; bases not matched to a gene: 5. CDR3 in amino acids: CASSSSDRDEQFF. The CDR3 region has the DNA TGTGCCAGCAGTTCCTCTGACAGGGATGAGCAGTTCTTC.

The chain uses TRBV19 and TRBJ2-7; TRBD1 is a possible D gene (5 bases). The CDR3 totals 15 residues. Germline-derived CDR1 and CDR2 are LNHDA and SQIVND (reference sequence). Trimming left V 3 bases short and J 2 bases short, with 14 bases between. CDR3 residues: CASSIGSGSPYEQYF. The CDR3 coding sequence is TGTGCCAGTAGTATTGGCTCAGGGTCCCCCTACGAGCAGTACTTC.

The gene calls are TRBV7-6 and TRBJ2-3; D is uncertain. The CDR3 length is 16 residues. Germline-derived CDR1 and CDR2 are SGHVS and FNYEAQ. V lost 2 bases to trimming and J lost 7 bases, with 19 bases between them. The CDR3 bases are TGTGCCAGCAGCTTACCGATCCCTACGGGTGGCTATACGCAGTATTTT. Translating gives CASSLPIPTGGYTQYF.

This clonotype was seen only a few times. The V gene is TRBV2, the J gene TRBJ2-1; 8 bases are shared with TRBD1. The CDR3 sequence is 14 residues long. Trimming at V came to 6 bases and at J to 4 bases, leaving 5 bases not matched to a gene. In germline, CDR1 is SNHLY, CDR2 FYNNEI. The CDR3 spells CASRARGPYNEQFF. As DNA, the CDR3 is TGTGCCAGCAGGGCCAGGGGGCCATACAATGAGCAGTTCTTC.

This clonotype was seen a handful of times. This chain joins TRBV27 and TRBJ1-3; D might be TRBD1 (5 bases). The V gene lost 3 bases and the J gene lost 8 bases, with 11 bases spanning the gap. This CDR3 has 13 amino acids. Germline V lookup: CDR1 MNHEY, CDR2 SMNVEV (reference sequence). The CDR3 sequence is CASSFQGGDTIYF. The CDR3 DNA follows: TGTGCCAGCAGTTTTCAAGGAGGGGACACCATATATTTT.

The V and J genes are TRBV6-2 or TRBV6-3 and TRBJ1-1; D is perhaps TRBD1 (6 bases). With 10 bases removed from V and 7 bases from J, the gap between germline ends came to 13 bases. CDR1 and CDR2 from the germline V gene are MNHEY and SVGEGT. The CDR3 length is 11 residues. The CDR3: CATKTGDEAFF. The CDR3 nucleotides are TGTGCCACAAAGACAGGAGATGAAGCTTTCTTT.

Details on this clonotype: Its ends do not fully match the called genes, so a read error is possible. This sequence joins TRBV2 and TRBJ1-5; 7 nucleotides match TRBD1. Germline V gene lookup returns CDR1 SNHLY and CDR2 FYNNEI. The length of the CDR3 is 15 residues. The CDR3 region is CASTEETGPSQPQHF. The DNA of the CDR3 is TGTGCCAGCACTGAAGAGACAGGGCCCAGTCAGCCCCAGCATTTT.

The chain employs TRBV20-1 and TRBJ1-5, with D uncertain. The V and J ends lost 5 bases and 3 bases respectively, with 14 bases between them. The CDR3 spans 14 residues. From germline, CDR1 is DFQATT and CDR2 SNEGSKA (reference sequence). CDR3 DNA sequence: TGCAGTGCTGGTGGGGATATTATCAATCAGCCCCAGCATTTT. This sequence encodes CSAGGDIINQPQHF.

This chain links TRBV7-2 with TRBJ2-1; perhaps TRBD2 as D (6 bases). The length of the CDR3 is 16 residues. CDR1 and CDR2 from the germline V gene are SGHTA and FQGNSA. The V end lost 2 bases, the J end lost 9 bases, and 20 bases lay between the germline ends. CDR3 nucleotide sequence: TGTGCCAGCAGCTTACCGGAAGCGGCGGGAACCCTTGAGCAGTTCTTC. The encoded protein is CASSLPEAAGTLEQFF. The variable domain in full, with the rest retrieved from reference TRBV7-2 and TRBJ2-1, is GAGVSQSPSNKVTEKGKDVELRCDPISGHTALYWYRQSLGQGLEFLIYFQGNSAPDKSGLPSDRFSAERTGGSVSTLTIQRTQQEDSAVYLCASSLPEAAGTLEQFFGPGTRLTVL.

This clonotype was seen once. This chain connects TRBV13 to TRBJ1-6, with 8 bases identical to TRBD1. Trimming took 7 bases from V and 7 from J; bases not matched to a gene: 6. Germline loops: CDR1 PRHDT, CDR2 FYEKMQ (reference sequence). The CDR3 contains 14 residues. This chain's CDR3 is CASIRRQGNSPLHF. The CDR3 nucleotides are TGTGCCAGCATCAGGAGACAGGGGAATTCACCCCTCCACTTT.